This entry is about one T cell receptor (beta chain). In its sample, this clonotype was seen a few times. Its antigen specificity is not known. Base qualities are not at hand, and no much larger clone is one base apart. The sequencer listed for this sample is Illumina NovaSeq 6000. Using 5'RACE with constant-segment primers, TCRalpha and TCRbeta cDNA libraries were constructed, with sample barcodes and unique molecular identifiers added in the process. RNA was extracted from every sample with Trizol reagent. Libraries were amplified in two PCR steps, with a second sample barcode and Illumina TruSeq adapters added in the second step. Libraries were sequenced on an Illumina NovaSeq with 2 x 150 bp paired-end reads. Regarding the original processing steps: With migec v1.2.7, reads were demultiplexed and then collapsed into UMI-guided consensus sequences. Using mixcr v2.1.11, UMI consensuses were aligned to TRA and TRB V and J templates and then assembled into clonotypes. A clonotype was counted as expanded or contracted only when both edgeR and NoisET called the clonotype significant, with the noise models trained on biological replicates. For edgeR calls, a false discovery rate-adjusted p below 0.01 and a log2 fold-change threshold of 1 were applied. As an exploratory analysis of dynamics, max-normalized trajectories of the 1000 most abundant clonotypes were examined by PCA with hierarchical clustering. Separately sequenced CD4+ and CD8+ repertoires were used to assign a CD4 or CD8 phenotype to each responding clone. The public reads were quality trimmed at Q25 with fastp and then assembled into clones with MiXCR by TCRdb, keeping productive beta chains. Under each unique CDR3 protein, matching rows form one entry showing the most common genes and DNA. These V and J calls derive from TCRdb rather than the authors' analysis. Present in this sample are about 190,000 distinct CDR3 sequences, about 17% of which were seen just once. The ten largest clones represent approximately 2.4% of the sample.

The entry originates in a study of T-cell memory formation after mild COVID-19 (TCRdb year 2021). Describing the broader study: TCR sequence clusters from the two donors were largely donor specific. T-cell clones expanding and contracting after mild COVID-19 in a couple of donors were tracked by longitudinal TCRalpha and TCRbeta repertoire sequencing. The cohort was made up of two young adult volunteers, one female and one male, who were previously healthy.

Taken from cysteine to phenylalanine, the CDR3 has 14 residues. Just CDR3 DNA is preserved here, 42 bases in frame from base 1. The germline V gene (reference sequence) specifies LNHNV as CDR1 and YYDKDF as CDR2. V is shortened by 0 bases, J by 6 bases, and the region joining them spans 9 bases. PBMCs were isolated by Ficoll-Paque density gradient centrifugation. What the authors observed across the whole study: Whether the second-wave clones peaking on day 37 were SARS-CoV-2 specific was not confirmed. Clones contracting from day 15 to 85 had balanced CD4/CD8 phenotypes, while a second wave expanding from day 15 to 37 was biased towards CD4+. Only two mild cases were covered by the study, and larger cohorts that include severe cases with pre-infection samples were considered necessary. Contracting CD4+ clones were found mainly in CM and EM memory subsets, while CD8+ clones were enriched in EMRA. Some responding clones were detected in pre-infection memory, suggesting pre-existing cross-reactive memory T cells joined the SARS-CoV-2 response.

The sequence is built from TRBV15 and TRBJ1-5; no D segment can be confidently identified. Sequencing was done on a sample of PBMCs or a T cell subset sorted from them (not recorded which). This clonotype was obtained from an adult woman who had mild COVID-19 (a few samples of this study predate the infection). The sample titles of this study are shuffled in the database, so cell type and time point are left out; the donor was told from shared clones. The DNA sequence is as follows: TGTGCCACCAGCAGAGATTTTTCCGGTCAGCCCCAGCATTTT. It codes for CATSRDFSGQPQHF.